These 3 T cell receptor beta chains came from one sample sequenced in a study of T cell responses to AZD1222 COVID-19 vaccine. TCRdb keeps only in-frame clones here, not all; method: immunoSEQ multiplex PCR. The table lists about 140,000 clones, 88% of them singletons, with about 3% in the top ten. Sequencing was performed on peripheral blood, taken 28 days after the second AZD1222 dose. Receptor source: an adult who received the AZD1222 COVID-19 vaccine.

V is TRBV5-1 and J is TRBJ2-7, with D tentatively TRBD1 (6 bases). V gave up 2 bases and J gave up 0 bases, with 15 bases separating them. Germline V gene data show CDR1 as SGHRS and CDR2 as YFSETQ. The CDR3 loop spans 16 amino acids. CDR3 coding DNA: TGCGCCAGCAGCTTCACAGGACAGATCGGCTCCTACGAGCAGTACTTC. It codes for CASSFTGQIGSYEQYF.

The CDR3 DNA sequence: TGTGCCACCAGCAAAGGGACTAGCGGGGCCTACGAGCAGTACTTC. This translates into CATSKGTSGAYEQYF. This chain uses TRBV15 with TRBJ2-7; 13 positions agree with TRBD2. The V segment lost 4 bases and the J segment 2 bases; nucleotides outside the gene matches: 2. CDR1 and CDR2 from the germline V gene are LNHNV and YYDKDF (reference sequence). The CDR3 length is 15 residues. The full variable domain, rest sourced from reference TRBV15 and TRBJ2-7, is DAMVIQNPRYQVTQFGKPVTLSCSQTLNHNVMYWYQQKSSQAPKLLFHYYDKDFNNEADTPDNFQSRRPNTSFCFLDIRSPGLGDTAMYLCATSKGTSGAYEQYFGPGTRLTVT.

The chain is built from TRBV6-5 and TRBJ1-1, with 8 bases identical to TRBD1. The CDR3 has 15 amino acids. Germline CDR1 and CDR2: MNHEY and SVGAGI. With V trimmed by 6 bases and J by 2 bases, 8 bases remained unmatched. This CDR3 reads CASSLGQGPNTEAFF. The CDR3 region has the DNA TGTGCCAGCAGCCTCGGACAGGGACCAAACACTGAAGCTTTCTTT.